Each of the 18 T cell receptor beta chains below was sequenced from the same sample in a study of OX40 agonist ivuxolimab in advanced cancers. Here immunoSEQ multiplex PCR was the method, and the copy in TCRdb shows in-frame clones only, minus some. Of tens of thousands of clones in the sample, about 88% are singletons; the top ten hold around 0.6%. The sample here was CD4+ or CD8+ T cells sorted from blood, taken in a trial of the OX40 agonist ivuxolimab. These receptors were collected from an adult with an advanced solid tumor such as melanoma, head and neck, liver or kidney cancer.

This clone was recorded once. This chain connects TRBV13 to TRBJ1-5; weak D call: TRBD1 (5 bases). CDR3 length equals 17 residues. The V end lost 7 bases, the J end lost 0 bases, and 19 bases lay between the germline ends. CDR1 and CDR2 from the germline V gene are PRHDT and FYEKMQ (reference sequence). The CDR3: CASTRLWGVFSNQPQHF. DNA for the CDR3: TGTGCCAGCACGAGACTCTGGGGGGTTTTTAGCAATCAGCCCCAGCATTTT.

This clone has a handful of counts. The chain combines TRBV18 with TRBJ1-1, with D possibly TRBD1 on 5 matching bases. CDR3 size: 14 residues. V shed 2 bases and J shed 7 bases, with 14 bases lying between them. The germline gives CDR1 KGHSH, CDR2 LQKENI. The CDR3 is CASSPSRQQNEAFF. DNA for the CDR3: TGTGCCAGCTCACCATCGCGACAGCAGAATGAAGCTTTCTTT.

This clone was detected once. The chain joins TRBV5-6 to TRBJ2-4, with D unclear. The V end lost 8 bases, the J end lost 8 bases, and 11 bases lay between the germline ends. CDR1 and CDR2 from the germline V gene are SGHDT and YYEEEE. The CDR3 length is 11 residues. DNA of the CDR3: TGTGCCAGTAATTCGAGATACATTCAGTACTTC. It specifies CASNSRYIQYF.

The rearrangement links TRBV6-5 to TRBJ1-6, with D maybe TRBD1 (5 bases). The CDR3 totals 16 residues. Deletions cut 4 bases from V and 9 bases from J, with 19 bases between. The germline CDR1 and CDR2 sequences are MNHEY and SVGAGI. The CDR3 DNA reads TGTGCCAGCAGTTCGGATCAGGGAATCCTGGGTTCACCCCTCCACTTT. This gives the protein CASSSDQGILGSPLHF.

The gene calls are TRBV6-5 and TRBJ2-1, with D maybe TRBD2 (5 bases). Trimming took off 5 bases at V and 8 bases at J, with 16 bases between the two ends. Germline V gives CDR1 MNHEY, CDR2 SVGAGI. The CDR3 covers 14 residues. CDR3 protein: CASSVLDRVDEQFF. CDR3 in DNA: TGTGCCAGCAGTGTACTAGATAGGGTCGATGAGCAGTTCTTC.

V usage is TRBV14 and J usage is TRBJ2-3; 8 bases align to TRBD1. Germline V gives CDR1 SGHDN, CDR2 FVKESK. The CDR3 extends over 17 amino acids. The V and J ends lost 1 base and 4 bases, in that order; junction bases with no gene match: 10. CDR3 nucleotide sequence: TGTGCCAGCAGCCAAGTAGGCAGGGGGCGCGGCCCAGATACGCAGTATTTT. Translation gives CASSQVGRGRGPDTQYF.

With regard to this clone: The junction shows a germline mismatch at one end, possibly a read error. This chain joins TRBV4-1 and TRBJ2-1; TRBD1 aligns across 8 bases. Germline CDR1 MGHRA, CDR2 YSYEKL. This CDR3 region has 14 residues. In DNA, the CDR3 is TGCGCCAGCAGCACACAGGACAGGGACAACGAGCAGTTCTTC. Protein product: CASSTQDRDNEQFF.

This clone was found a few times. The V gene is TRBV29-1, the J gene TRBJ1-1; D perhaps matches TRBD1 (5 bases). Trimming took 5 bases from V and 4 from J, leaving 11 bases between them. Germline V gene data show CDR1 as SQVTM and CDR2 as ANQGSEA. The CDR3 has 12 residues. CDR3: CSVQFGGTEAFF. For the CDR3, the DNA is TGCAGCGTTCAATTCGGGGGCACTGAAGCTTTCTTT.

V gene TRBV15 combines with J gene TRBJ1-1; TRBD1 aligns across 8 bases. The CDR3 sequence is 14 residues long. Trimming cost V 2 bases and J 4 bases; bases outside gene matches: 3. Germline V CDR1 and CDR2: LNHNV, YYDKDF (reference sequence). CDR3 sequence (DNA): TGTGCCACCAGCAGACAGGGGGCTAGCACTGAAGCTTTCTTT. Residues: CATSRQGASTEAFF.

The DNA for the CDR3 is TGTGCCAGCAGTCCGGCCGGGCGGGGCCTCGGGTCCTACGAGCAGTACTTC. Its translation: CASSPAGRGLGSYEQYF. V gene TRBV28 combines with J gene TRBJ2-5, with D tentatively TRBD2 (6 bases). The DNA end lines up better with TRBJ2-7; the J call may be wrong. The CDR3 contains 17 residues. Per the germline V gene, CDR1 is MDHEN and CDR2 is SYDVKM.

This clone has a single count. The chain uses TRBV6-5 and TRBJ2-1, with no clear D. Trimming stripped 4 bases from V and 2 bases from J, with 12 bases between. This CDR3 region has 15 residues. Germline lookup yields CDR1 MNHEY and CDR2 SVGAGI. CDR3 coding DNA: TGTGCCAGCAGTTTAACCCCTGGGCCCTACAATGAGCAGTTCTTC. This sequence encodes CASSLTPGPYNEQFF.

The rearrangement links TRBV2 to TRBJ1-5; TRBD1 matches 10 bases. Germline trimming cut 4 bases from V and 4 bases from J; bases unmatched to any gene: 1. This CDR3 spans 14 amino acids. Germline V gene sequence: CDR1 SNHLY, CDR2 FYNNEI. CDR3: CASSGTGGNQPQHF. CDR3 nucleotides: TGTGCCAGCAGTGGGACAGGGGGAAATCAGCCCCAGCATTTT.

V and J are TRBV11-2 and TRBJ2-1; no definite D call. This CDR3 contains 14 residues. Germline loops: CDR1 SGHAT, CDR2 FQNNGV. Trimming pared 2 bases from V and 7 bases from J, leaving 12 bases between. The chain's CDR3 is CASSLNFRGNEQFF. CDR3 in DNA: TGTGCCAGCAGCTTAAACTTCAGAGGTAATGAGCAGTTCTTC.

The chain uses TRBV27 and TRBJ2-7; 7 bases map to TRBD1. Germline assignment: CDR1 MNHEY and CDR2 SMNVEV (reference sequence). V gave up 5 bases and J gave up 4 bases; unmatched junction bases: 8. This CDR3 comprises 14 residues. The CDR3 DNA is TGTGCCAGCAGTGTTCGACAGGGTGGGTACGAGCAGTACTTC. Translation: CASSVRQGGYEQYF.

The J gene is TRBJ1-1, the V gene TRBV10-3; 7 nucleotides line up with TRBD1. V gave up 6 bases and J gave up 4 bases; unmatched junction bases: 8. CDR1 is ENHRY and CDR2 is SYGVKD in the germline V gene. CDR3 length: 14 residues. The CDR3 nucleotides are TGTGCCATCAGACTGACAGGGCTATCCACTGAAGCTTTCTTT. This translates into CAIRLTGLSTEAFF.

This chain connects TRBV6-5 to TRBJ2-3, with D tentatively TRBD1 or TRBD2 (6 bases each). The CDR3 totals 14 residues. The germline V gene encodes CDR1 MNHEY and CDR2 SVGAGI. Trimming pared 0 bases from V and 6 bases from J, leaving 10 bases between. CDR3 sequence (DNA): TGTGCCAGCAGTTACTCGAGGGGGACTGATACGCAGTATTTT. Its protein is CASSYSRGTDTQYF.

The V call is TRBV11-3, the J call TRBJ1-1; D call uncertain. Germline V gene sequence: CDR1 SGHNT, CDR2 YENEEA. V lost 5 bases and J 7 bases, leaving 8 bases between the germline ends. CDR3 length: 11 amino acids. The CDR3 is CASSPLIEAFF. CDR3 bases: TGTGCCAGCAGCCCTCTGATTGAAGCTTTCTTT. Full variable domain (missing parts from reference TRBV11-3 and TRBJ1-1): EAGVVQSPRYKIIEKKQPVAFWCNPISGHNTLYWYLQNLGQGPELLIRYENEEAVDDSQLPKDRFSAERLKGVDSTLKIQPAELGDSAVYLCASSPLIEAFFGQGTRLTVV.

The chain has TRBV30 and TRBJ2-5; D may match TRBD1 or TRBD2 (5 bases each). Trimming cost V 3 bases and J 6 bases, with 14 bases left between them. Germline V gene lookup returns CDR1 GTSNPN and CDR2 SVGIG (reference sequence). The CDR3 is made up of 13 amino acids. This chain's CDR3 is CAWRADISKTQYF. For the CDR3, the DNA is TGTGCCTGGAGAGCGGACATCTCCAAGACCCAGTACTTC.